Presented here are 2 T cell receptor beta chains from one specimen sequenced in a study of blood T cells in healthy people across ages. With a J-beta primer mix and a sample-barcoded 5' primer, a second PCR ran about 7 to 11 cycles. One entry per CDR3 protein results from TCRdb running MiXCR on the 5' RACE reads. Of around 520,000 distinct CDR3 sequences listed, about 29% are singletons. The same data also contributed to another study, on T cells of mothers and their children.

The sample consisted of blood. The receptors stem from a boy between 2 and 10 years old in good health.

This chain connects TRBV10-3 to TRBJ2-1; maybe TRBD2 (5 bases). Per the germline V gene, CDR1 is ENHRY and CDR2 is SYGVKD. The ends were cut back, 0 bases at V and 10 bases at J, with 10 bases in the middle. The CDR3 consists of 13 residues. The CDR3 spells CAISESRAEEQFF. For the CDR3, the DNA is TGTGCCATCAGTGAGTCGCGGGCGGAGGAGCAGTTCTTC.

The chain recombines TRBV5-5 with TRBJ2-5; 9 bases are shared with TRBD1. From germline, CDR1 is SGHKS and CDR2 YYEKEE (reference sequence). The junction had 10 bases not matched to a gene; V was cut back by 2 bases and J by 5 bases. The CDR3 length is 16 residues. CDR3 sequence: CASSLDGTGSMETQYF. The CDR3 nucleotides read TGTGCCAGCAGCTTAGACGGGACAGGGTCAATGGAGACCCAGTACTTC.